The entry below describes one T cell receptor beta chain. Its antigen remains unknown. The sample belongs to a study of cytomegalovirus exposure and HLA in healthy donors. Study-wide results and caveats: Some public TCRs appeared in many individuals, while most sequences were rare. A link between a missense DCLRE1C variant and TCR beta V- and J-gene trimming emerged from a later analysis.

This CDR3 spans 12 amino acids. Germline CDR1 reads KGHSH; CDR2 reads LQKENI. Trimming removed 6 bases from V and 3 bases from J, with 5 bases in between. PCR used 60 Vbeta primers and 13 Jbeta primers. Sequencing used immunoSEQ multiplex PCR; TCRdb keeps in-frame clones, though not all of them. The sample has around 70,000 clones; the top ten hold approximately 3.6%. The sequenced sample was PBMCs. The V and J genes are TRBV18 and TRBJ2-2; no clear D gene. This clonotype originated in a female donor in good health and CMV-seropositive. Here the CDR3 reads CASSPDTGELFF. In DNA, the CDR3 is TGTGCCAGCTCCCCGGACACCGGGGAGCTGTTTTTT.